This TCR beta chain was observed in a study of T-cell memory formation after mild COVID-19. Study-level findings and limits: There were some responding clones in pre-infection memory, which suggested that cross-reactive memory had joined. CD4+ contracting clones were mainly CM and EM; CD8+ ones, EMRA. Contracting clones from day 15 to 85 had balanced CD4/CD8; later expanders favoured CD4+.

Sample barcodes and UMIs were carried by the TCR alpha and TCR beta cDNA libraries that 5'RACE generated with constant-segment primers. TCRdb reanalysed the 5' RACE reads using MiXCR and keeps one entry per CDR3 protein. The sample includes about 360,000 distinct CDR3 sequences, approximately 14% of them seen just once. Notes on this clonotype: Its target is not known.

Material: PBMCs or a T cell subset sorted from them (not recorded which). The receptor was isolated from a man younger than 35 who had mild COVID-19 (a few samples of this study predate the infection). Cell type and time point are not known.

The CDR3 DNA reads TGCAGTGCTAGAGGGGACTATGGCAATCAGCCCCAGCATTTT. It specifies CSARGDYGNQPQHF. The chain joins TRBV20-1 to TRBJ1-5; D might be TRBD1 (5 bases). The germline V gene encodes CDR1 DFQATT and CDR2 SNEGSKA (reference sequence). The V gene lost 1 base and the J gene lost 2 bases, with 9 bases spanning the gap. The CDR3 runs 14 residues.